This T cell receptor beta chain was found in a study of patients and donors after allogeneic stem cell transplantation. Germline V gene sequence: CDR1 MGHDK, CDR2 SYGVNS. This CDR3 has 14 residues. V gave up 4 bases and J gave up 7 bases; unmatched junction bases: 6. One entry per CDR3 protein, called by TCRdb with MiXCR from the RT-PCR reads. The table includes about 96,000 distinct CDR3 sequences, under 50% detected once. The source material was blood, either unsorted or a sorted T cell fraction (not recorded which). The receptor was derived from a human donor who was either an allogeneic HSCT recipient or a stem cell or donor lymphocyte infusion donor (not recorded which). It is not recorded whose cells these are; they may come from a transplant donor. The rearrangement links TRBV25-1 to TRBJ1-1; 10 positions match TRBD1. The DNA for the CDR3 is TGTGCCAGCAGTGCCCGGGACAGGGGAATTGAAGCTTTCTTT. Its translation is CASSARDRGIEAFF.